This TCR beta chain was obtained from a study of blood T cells in healthy people across ages. Looking at the study overall: Through template switching, about one barcoded beta molecule was captured per two T cells, as measured in model experiments. Whole-study findings and limits: Unknown CMV status may confound age-related changes in expanded clones. Older individuals had lower TCR beta diversity per million T cells (the decline was roughly linear).

Each sample provided at least 6 micrograms of extracted total RNA. A J-beta primer mix and a sample-barcoded 5' primer were used in a second PCR of about 7 to 12 cycles. TCRdb ran MiXCR on the 5' RACE reads and lists one entry per CDR3 protein. This sample has more than 800,000 distinct CDR3 sequences; under 30% occur once, and the top ten carry roughly a sixth. This clonotype was recorded many times. As yet, its antigen is unknown. CDR3 length: 13 amino acids. The germline V gene encodes CDR1 SGHTA and CDR2 FQGNSA. Trimming took 8 bases from V and 4 from J, leaving 14 bases between them. This TCR came from a woman older than 75 in good health. The sample comprised blood. The chain links TRBV7-2 to TRBJ2-5; D perhaps matches TRBD1 (8 bases). The CDR3 DNA follows: TGTGCCAGCCAAACAGGGGGGGGAGAGACCCAGTACTTC. Residues: CASQTGGGETQYF.